This T cell receptor beta chain was sequenced during a study of T cell repertoires in ileal Crohn's disease. The CDR3 runs to 13 residues. Per germline, CDR1 SNHLY and CDR2 FYNNEI. The repertoire was sequenced with immunoSEQ multiplex PCR; TCRdb's copy has only in-frame clones and lacks some. The sample comprises around 9,200 clones, around 79% of which are singletons, and 19% rests with the top ten. Described time point: neoterminal ileum biopsy at postoperative endoscopy, about 6 months after surgery. The sequenced material came from ileal tissue. The TCR comes from an adult with Crohn's disease. V and J are TRBV2 and TRBJ2-5; TRBD1 matches at 8 bases. The J call may be mistaken, given a closer DNA end match to TRBJ2-7. The CDR3 is CASSERTGLEQYF. The CDR3 DNA follows: TGTGCCAGCAGTGAAAGGACAGGGCTCGAGCAGTACTTC.